The text below deals with one TCR beta chain. Using immunoSEQ multiplex PCR, the repertoire was profiled, and TCRdb retains in-frame clones only, with some absent. The data hold about 330,000 clones, with roughly 90% observed a single time. The source of the sample is a study of blood T cell repertoires in COVID-19. Study overall: In each case, the material was cDNA or gDNA derived from T cells, B-cell-depleted T cells, or PBMCs.

The germline V gene has CDR1 SGHAT and CDR2 FQNNGV. Trimming took 2 bases from V and 8 from J, leaving 13 bases between them. The CDR3 loop spans 14 amino acids. What was sequenced was PBMCs or T cells enriched from blood (not recorded which). The rearrangement links TRBV11-2 to TRBJ1-3; D might be TRBD1 (6 bases). This TCR was sampled from a woman aged 30 to 39 who had recovered from COVID-19. CDR3 bases: TGTGCCAGCAGCTTAACGTGGGGGGGGCACACCATATATTTT. Translated, it gives CASSLTWGGHTIYF. Drawing the rest from reference TRBV11-2 and TRBJ1-3, the complete variable domain is EAGVAQSPRYKIIEKRQSVAFWCNPISGHATLYWYQQILGQGPKLLIQFQNNGVVDDSQLPKDRFSAERLKGVDSTLKIQPAKLEDSAVYLCASSLTWGGHTIYFGEGSWLTVV.